This record looks at one T cell receptor (beta chain) sequence and its context. Its target is unknown. Germline V gene data show CDR1 as DFQATT and CDR2 as SNEGSKA (reference sequence). There are 13 residues in the CDR3. The V gene end was trimmed by 3 bases and the J gene end by 6 bases; junction bases not matched to a gene: 5. With molecular barcodes, quantitative 5'-RACE was used to make the TCR beta libraries. TCRdb fed the 5' RACE reads into MiXCR, producing one record per CDR3 protein. The sample lists 210,000 or so distinct CDR3 sequences, less than 9.5% seen once, with around 4.8% in the top ten. The data were taken from a study of CD8 T cells in ankylosing spondylitis. General study points: There was reportedly significant enrichment of clones that were disease-linked in matched ankylosing spondylitis synovial fluid.

The TCR originated in a female donor with ankylosing spondylitis or in good health (not recorded which). The rearrangement links TRBV20-1 to TRBJ2-3; 8 nucleotides align to TRBD2. The sample was blood, either unsorted or a sorted T cell fraction (not recorded which). This chain's CDR3 is CSASAPGGDTQYF. The CDR3 DNA follows: TGCAGTGCTAGTGCCCCGGGGGGGGATACGCAGTATTTT.